This is a list of T cell receptor beta chains from one sample in a study of cytomegalovirus exposure and HLA in healthy donors. Measured with immunoSEQ multiplex PCR; TCRdb has only the in-frame clones, and not every one. The sample carries around 140,000 clones, approximately 80% recorded once. Sample: PBMCs. The receptors stem from a woman in her forties in good health and CMV-seropositive. Each CDR3 is given with its conserved first and last residue. D genes are given only for firm matches. Not all rows give a size; the values are once, few, many and, for expanded clones, a class.

TRBJ1-4 | once | TRBD1 | 13 | TRBV6-5 | CASRGTGVHKLFF | TGTGCCAGCAGAGGGACAGGGGTGCACAAACTGTTTTTT
TRBJ2-3 | once | TRBD2 | 17 | TRBV7-2 | CASSLGLAGVGSDTQYF | TGTGCCAGCAGCTTAGGTCTAGCGGGAGTAGGATCAGATACGCAGTATTTT
TRBJ1-5 | NA | TRBD1 | 20 | TRBV19 | CASSTTGGATFAGENQPQHF | TGTGCCAGTAGTACCACAGGGGGCGCGACTTTTGCGGGTGAAAATCAGCCCCAGCATTTT
TRBJ2-7 | NA | NA | 16 | TRBV18 | CASSPGPLVHSYEQYF | TGTGCCAGCTCACCAGGCCCACTAGTCCATTCCTACGAGCAGTACTTC
TRBJ2-7 | NA | TRBD1 | 13 | TRBV25-1 | CASSRGISYEQYF | TGTGCCAGCAGCAGGGGGATCTCCTACGAGCAGTACTTC
TRBJ2-5 | NA | NA | 12 | TRBV28 | CASSRYRETQYF | TGTGCCAGCAGCCGCTATCGGGAGACCCAGTACTTC
TRBJ2-7 | once | NA | 13 | TRBV7-7 | CASSLRRNYEQYF | TGTGCTAGCAGCTTACGGAGAAACTACGAGCAGTACTTC
TRBJ1-5 | once | TRBD1 | 17 | TRBV18 | CASSPDREVRSNQPQHF | TGTGCCAGCTCCCCGGACAGGGAGGTGCGCAGCAATCAGCCCCAGCATTTT
TRBJ2-7 | NA | NA | 12 | TRBV28 | CASSRQVYEQYF | TGTGCCAGCAGTCGACAGGTCTACGAGCAGTACTTC
TRBJ2-3 | NA | NA | 14 | TRBV5-1 | CASSFPGFTDTQYF | TGCGCCAGCAGCTTCCCGGGATTCACAGATACGCAGTATTTT
TRBJ2-1 | NA | NA | 12 | TRBV2 | CASREDFDEQFF | TGTGCCAGCAGGGAGGACTTCGATGAGCAGTTCTTC
TRBJ2-3 | NA | TRBD2 | 15 | TRBV6-5 | CASSYEPSGASTQYF | TGTGCCAGCAGTTACGAACCTAGCGGGGCAAGCACGCAGTATTTT
TRBJ2-7 | NA | NA | 11 | TRBV5-5 | CASSPDRLQYF | TGTGCCAGCAGCCCCGACAGATTACAGTACTTC
TRBJ2-1 | few | TRBD2 | 18 | TRBV10-3 | CAISEPKPGTSGDNEQFF | TGTGCCATCAGTGAGCCTAAGCCCGGGACTAGCGGAGACAATGAGCAGTTCTTC
TRBJ2-1 | NA | NA | 14 | TRBV11-3 | CASKGTPFYNEQFF | TGTGCCAGCAAGGGGACACCGTTCTACAATGAGCAGTTCTTC
TRBJ2-2 | NA | NA | 13 | TRBV2 | CASSGLASEELFF | TGTGCCAGCAGTGGGCTAGCAAGTGAGGAGCTGTTTTTT
TRBJ1-2 | NA | NA | 12 | TRBV28 | CASSQGNYGYTF | TGTGCCAGCAGCCAGGGGAACTATGGCTACACCTTC
TRBJ2-1 | NA | NA | 14 | TRBV5-1 | CASSTLDRNNEQFF | TGCGCCAGCAGCACCCTTGACAGGAACAATGAGCAGTTCTTC
TRBJ2-1 | NA | TRBD2 | 12 | TRBV11-3 | CASSGTSNEQFF | TGTGCCAGCAGTGGGACTAGTAATGAGCAGTTCTTC
TRBJ2-5 | NA | TRBD2 | 15 | TRBV2 | CASSSAGGIQETQYF | TGTGCCAGCAGTTCAGCGGGAGGGATTCAAGAGACCCAGTACTTC
TRBJ2-5 | NA | NA | 13 | TRBV4-1 | CASSRGPRETQYF | TGCGCCAGCAGCCGGGGGCCGAGGGAGACCCAGTACTTC
TRBJ2-3 | few | TRBD1 | 16 | TRBV19 | CASSLRQGSATDTQYF | TGTGCCAGTAGTCTCCGACAGGGAAGCGCGACAGATACGCAGTATTTT
TRBJ2-5 | once | TRBD1 | 15 | TRBV10-3 | CAIKPGTGERETQYF | TGTGCCATTAAACCCGGGACAGGGGAGCGAGAGACCCAGTACTTC
TRBJ1-2 | once | TRBD1 | 16 | TRBV7-9 | CASSRSGTVIREGYTF | TGTGCCAGCAGCCGGTCCGGGACAGTTATTAGGGAAGGCTACACCTTC
TRBJ2-7 | NA | NA | 14 | TRBV5-1 | CASSSGGSSYEQYF | TGCGCCAGCAGCTCAGGGGGGAGCTCCTACGAGCAGTACTTC
TRBJ2-2 | few | TRBD2 | 15 | TRBV6-5 | CASTPGGGSGGELFF | TGTGCCAGCACTCCCGGGGGAGGGTCGGGCGGGGAGCTGTTTTTT
TRBJ2-3 | NA | TRBD2 | 17 | TRBV7-8 | CASSITLAGGWGDTQYF | TGTGCCAGCAGCATTACACTAGCGGGGGGTTGGGGGGATACGCAGTATTTT
TRBJ2-7 | NA | NA | 14 | TRBV29-1 | CSVEDVGESYEQYF | TGCAGCGTTGAAGACGTAGGAGAATCCTACGAGCAGTACTTC
TRBJ1-5 | NA | NA | 13 | TRBV10-3 | CAIAGNSNQPQHF | TGTGCCATCGCAGGGAATAGCAATCAGCCCCAGCATTTT
TRBJ2-1 | NA | NA | 14 | TRBV11-2 | CASSFNVADNEQFF | TGTGCCAGCAGCTTTAACGTAGCGGACAATGAGCAGTTCTTC
TRBJ2-1 | NA | NA | 16 | TRBV5-6 | CASSLIDRTHDNEQFF | TGTGCCAGCAGCCTAATAGACAGGACCCACGACAATGAGCAGTTCTTC
TRBJ2-3 | NA | TRBD2 | 17 | TRBV5-1 | CASSKRLAGPGTDTQYF | TGCGCCAGCAGCAAACGACTAGCGGGCCCAGGAACAGATACGCAGTATTTT
TRBJ1-1 | NA | NA | 13 | TRBV6-5 | CASSASGNTEAFF | TGTGCCAGCAGTGCCTCAGGGAACACTGAAGCTTTCTTT
TRBJ2-1 | NA | TRBD2 | 16 | TRBV19 | CASSIYLAGATDEQFF | TGTGCCAGTAGTATATATCTAGCGGGAGCGACGGATGAGCAGTTCTTC
TRBJ1-2 | NA | TRBD1 | 18 | TRBV7-3 | CASRVIRRDRVANYGYTF | TGTGCCAGCAGGGTCATACGCCGGGACAGGGTTGCTAACTATGGCTACACCTTC
TRBJ1-2 | once | NA | 15 | TRBV5-1 | CASSLDGGGHYGYTF | TGCGCCAGCAGCTTGGATGGGGGAGGGCACTATGGCTACACCTTC
TRBJ1-1 | NA | NA | 12 | TRBV7-9 | CSSSWGGTEAFF | TGTTCCAGCAGCTGGGGGGGCACTGAAGCTTTCTTT
TRBJ1-1 | few | NA | 13 | TRBV5-1 | CASSLGLNTEAFF | TGCGCCAGCAGCTTGGGGCTGAACACTGAAGCTTTCTTT
TRBJ2-3 | once | NA | 14 | TRBV28 | CASRLLRKGRTQYF | TGTGCCAGCAGACTTTTACGAAAGGGGCGTACGCAGTATTTT
TRBJ2-1 | few | NA | 13 | TRBV28 | CASKGGRYNEQFF | TGTGCCAGCAAGGGGGGGAGGTACAATGAGCAGTTCTTC
TRBJ2-1 | NA | TRBD1 | 12 | TRBV11-3 | CASSRGQGGQFF | TGTGCCAGCAGCCGGGGACAGGGTGGGCAGTTCTTC
TRBJ2-1 | NA | NA | 13 | TRBV11-3 | CASSSEGDNEQFF | TGTGCCAGCAGCTCCGAAGGAGACAATGAGCAGTTCTTC
TRBJ2-3 | once | TRBD2 | 16 | TRBV5-4 | CASSSGLDWSTDTQYF | TGTGCCAGCAGCTCGGGACTAGATTGGAGCACAGATACGCAGTATTTT
TRBJ2-1 | NA | TRBD1 | 17 | TRBV4-1 | CASSQVERGTGYNEQFF | TGCGCCAGCAGCCAAGTTGAAAGGGGGACAGGGTACAATGAGCAGTTCTTC
TRBJ2-1 | NA | NA | 15 | TRBV5-1 | CASSLASGGGLEQFF | TGCGCCAGCAGCTTGGCTTCGGGTGGGGGACTTGAGCAGTTCTTC
TRBJ2-2 | NA | TRBD2 | 15 | TRBV28 | CASSGGGAGTGELFF | TGTGCCAGCAGTGGGGGGGGAGCGGGCACCGGGGAGCTGTTTTTT
TRBJ2-7 | NA | NA | 11 | TRBV20-1 | CSVAFSYEQYF | TGCAGTGTAGCGTTCTCCTACGAGCAGTACTTC
TRBJ2-4 | NA | NA | 15 | TRBV19 | CASSAKRLAKNIQYF | TGTGCCAGCTCCGCTAAGCGGCTAGCCAAAAACATTCAGTACTTC
TRBJ1-1 | few | TRBD1 | 13 | TRBV6-6 | CASNNRGRGEAFF | TGTGCCAGCAATAACAGGGGGCGTGGTGAAGCTTTCTTT